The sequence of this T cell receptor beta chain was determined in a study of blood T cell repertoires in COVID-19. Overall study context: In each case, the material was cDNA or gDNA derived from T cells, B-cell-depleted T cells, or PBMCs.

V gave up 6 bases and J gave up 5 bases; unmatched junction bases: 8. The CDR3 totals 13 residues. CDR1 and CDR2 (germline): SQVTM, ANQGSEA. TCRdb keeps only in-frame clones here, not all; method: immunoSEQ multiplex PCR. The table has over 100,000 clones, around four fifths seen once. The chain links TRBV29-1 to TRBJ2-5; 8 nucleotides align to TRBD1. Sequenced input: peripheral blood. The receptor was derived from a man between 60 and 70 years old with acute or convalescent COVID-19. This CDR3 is CSVGTGGYETQYF. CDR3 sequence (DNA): TGCAGCGTGGGAACAGGGGGTTATGAGACCCAGTACTTC.